This TCR beta chain derives from a study of PD-1 blockade in classical Hodgkin lymphoma. Method: immunoSEQ multiplex PCR; TCRdb's copy keeps in-frame clones and lacks some. This table has about 110,000 clones, approximately 90% appearing once. General study findings and limits: Lower baseline TCR diversity was reported for newly diagnosed patients than for healthy donors. TCR diversity rose significantly by C4D1 in CD4+ but not CD8+ cells. Newly diagnosed and completely responding patients shared comparable baseline diversity.

Concerning this clone itself: Its matching antigen is unknown.

Exposure to brentuximab vedotin varied, and each patient had relapsed following autologous stem cell transplantation. The CDR3 length is 13 residues. Germline V CDR1 and CDR2: WSHSY, SAAADI. Trimming took 0 bases from V and 8 from J, leaving 10 bases between them. Sequencing was performed on peripheral blood mononuclear cells (PBMCs), taken before the second cycle of nivolumab. The chain uses TRBV10-2 and TRBJ2-5; D possibly corresponds to TRBD1 (5 bases). The clonotype originates from a human donor with classical Hodgkin lymphoma. The CDR3 region has the DNA TGCGCCAGCAGTGAGTCATGGCAGGGAACCCAGTACTTC. Translating gives CASSESWQGTQYF.